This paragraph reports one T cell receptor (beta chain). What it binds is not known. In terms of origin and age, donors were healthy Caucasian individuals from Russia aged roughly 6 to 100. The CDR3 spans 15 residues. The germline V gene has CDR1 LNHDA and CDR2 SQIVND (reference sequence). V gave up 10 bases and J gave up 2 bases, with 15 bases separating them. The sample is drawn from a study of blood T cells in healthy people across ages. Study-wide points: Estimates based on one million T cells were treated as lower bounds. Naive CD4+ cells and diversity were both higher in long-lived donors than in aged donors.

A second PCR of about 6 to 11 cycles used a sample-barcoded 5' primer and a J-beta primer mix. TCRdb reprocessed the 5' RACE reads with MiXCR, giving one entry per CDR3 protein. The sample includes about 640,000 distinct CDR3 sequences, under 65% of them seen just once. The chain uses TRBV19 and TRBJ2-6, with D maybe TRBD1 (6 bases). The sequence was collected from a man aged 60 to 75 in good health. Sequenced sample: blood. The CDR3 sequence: CATKVPGAGANVLTF. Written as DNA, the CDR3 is TGTGCCACCAAGGTCCCAGGGGCTGGGGCCAACGTCCTGACTTTC.